This T cell receptor (beta chain) was sequenced during a study of blood T cell repertoires in COVID-19. On the study more broadly: From T cells, B-cell-depleted T cells, or PBMCs came the material, which was cDNA or gDNA.

Profiling relied on immunoSEQ multiplex PCR, and the TCRdb table lists in-frame clones only, not all of them. The sample lists 150,000 to 200,000 clones, 80% occurring once. This clone was seen repeatedly, ten times or more. Germline V CDR1 and CDR2: SNHLY, FYNNEI. Unmatched junction bases numbered 7, after V lost 6 bases and J lost 4 bases. The CDR3 is 16 amino acids. The sample consisted of PBMCs or T cells enriched from blood (not recorded which). The gene calls are TRBV2 and TRBJ2-3, with TRBD2 identical over 13 bases. This sequence originates from a man aged 35 to 55 who had recovered from COVID-19. The CDR3 region is CASRRLAGGGADTQYF. The CDR3 DNA follows: TGTGCCAGCAGGAGACTAGCGGGGGGAGGCGCAGATACGCAGTATTTT.